This TCR beta chain was recovered during a study of vaccination and CD4 T cells after COVID-19. Study in general: The convalescents comprised six males and four females, two of them Hispanic.

As to time point: late sampling 161 to 241 days after vaccination in three convalescent patients. Treatment: approximately nine-day PBMC culture with coronavirus spike peptide pools or control peptides (ViraFEST assay). The culture of about 2 million PBMCs per well included approximately 10 IU/ml IL-2 and 8.5 to 10 ug/ml peptide pools. Cultured CD4+ T-cell DNA underwent Oncomine TCR Beta short-read sequencing. TCRdb processed the PCR reads anew with MiXCR; each CDR3 protein has one entry. The sample holds tens of thousands of distinct CDR3 sequences; 35% to 45% are singletons and the top ten take 30%. Remarks on this clonotype: Its antigen is currently unknown.

This CDR3 is built from 16 residues. Germline assignment: CDR1 DFQATT and CDR2 SNEGSKA (reference sequence). The ends were cut back, 4 bases at V and 0 bases at J, with 18 bases in the middle. This clonotype originated in a human donor who had recovered from COVID-19. This sample comprised CD4+ T cells from blood, cultured in vitro, obtained about 7 months after SARS-CoV-2 vaccination. The chain employs TRBV20-1 and TRBJ1-2; no definite D call. The CDR3 sequence: CSANPQRTAANYGYTF. CDR3 coding DNA: TGCAGTGCTAACCCGCAGAGAACCGCAGCTAACTATGGCTACACCTTC.